The sample holds many counts of the clone carrying this TCR beta chain. No antigen is known for it. The entry originates in a study of regulatory T cells in long-lasting Graves disease. Study information: By definition, persistent Graves' disease involved antithyroid drugs for over 5 years alongside positive TSH receptor antibodies. Study-wide results and limits: With 2,500 to 3,500 shared public clonotypes, persistent patients exceeded new patients, who shared about a thousand. It was possible that the small sample size reduced accuracy. Segments TRBV28, TRBJ1-2 and TRBJ2-5 showed preferential usage in persistent disease.

V trimming: 6 bases; J trimming: 5 bases; junction bases outside the gene matches: 12. CDR3 length: 15 residues. CDR1 SNHLY and CDR2 FYNNEI come from the germline V gene. Relying on iRepertoire HTBI primers and Arm-PCR of CDR3 regions, the team built TCR beta libraries. In TCRdb, the multiplex PCR reads were re-called with MiXCR into one record per CDR3 protein. This table holds approximately 290,000 distinct CDR3 sequences, around 23% found once. Time point reported: persistent/refractory GD, antithyroid drugs over 5 years with positive TRAb. Extracted PBMC RNA gave rise to the TCR library. V and J are TRBV2 and TRBJ2-5; 7 nucleotides agree with TRBD1. The sequence derives from a female donor with Graves disease. The input for sequencing was peripheral blood mononuclear cells (PBMCs), taken when the disease was refractory, from a patient treated with antithyroid drugs. CDR3 region: CASRKNTGVSETQYF. CDR3 bases: TGTGCCAGCAGGAAAAATACAGGGGTTTCGGAGACCCAGTACTTC. The entire variable domain, with the rest obtained from reference TRBV2 and TRBJ2-5, is as follows: EPEVTQTPSHQVTQMGQEVILRCVPISNHLYFYWYRQILGQKVEFLVSFYNNEISEKSEIFDDQFSVERPDGSNFTLKIRSTKLEDSAMYFCASRKNTGVSETQYFGPGTRLLVL.